This T cell receptor (beta chain) stems from a study of blood T cell repertoires in COVID-19. Study-wide background: PBMCs, B-cell-depleted T cells, or T cells provided the cDNA or gDNA that made up the material.

Measured with immunoSEQ multiplex PCR; TCRdb has only the in-frame clones, and not every one. The sample has some 260,000 clones, roughly 88% seen once. Germline V CDR1 and CDR2: LNHDA, SQIVND (reference sequence). This CDR3 spans 16 amino acids. Germline trimming cut 3 bases from V and 10 bases from J; bases unmatched to any gene: 11. The sequenced material came from peripheral blood. This rearrangement joins TRBV19 to TRBJ1-6, with 8 positions matching TRBD1. This receptor was taken from a woman in her seventies with COVID-19, enrolled during active disease. In DNA form, the CDR3 reads TGTGCCAGTAGTATCTTCCCGACAGGGGAGGAATCACCCCTCCACTTT. Its translation: CASSIFPTGEESPLHF.